Each of the 23 T cell receptor beta chains below was sequenced from the same sample in a study of blood T cell repertoires in COVID-19. Profiled with immunoSEQ multiplex PCR; TCRdb holds only in-frame clones, not every one. The top ten hold 8% to 10% of the sample, which has around 50,000 clones, more than 70% seen once. Sequenced input: peripheral blood. These receptors all stem from a man aged 45-65 years with active COVID-19.

The rearrangement uses TRBV5-4 and TRBJ2-3, with D uncertain. The CDR3 extends over 14 amino acids. The germline gives CDR1 SGHNT, CDR2 YYREEE (reference sequence). Trimming left V 0 bases short and J 4 bases short, with 9 bases between. In DNA form, the CDR3 reads TGTGCCAGCAGCTTGGTAGTTCTCCCAGATACGCAGTATTTT. Translating gives CASSLVVLPDTQYF.

This CDR3 is CASSPQGNYGYTF. The CDR3 nucleotides read TGTGCCAGCAGCCCACAGGGAAACTATGGCTACACCTTC. The rearrangement links TRBV5-6 to TRBJ1-2, with D possibly matching TRBD1 (6 bases). Germline assignment: CDR1 SGHDT and CDR2 YYEEEE. The CDR3 contains 13 residues. V was pared by 4 bases and J by 2 bases, with 9 bases between.

The chain carries TRBV20-1 and TRBJ1-6; D is ambiguous. The CDR3 runs to 13 residues. Trimming left V 3 bases short and J 10 bases short, with 13 bases between. CDR1 DFQATT and CDR2 SNEGSKA come from the germline V gene (reference sequence). CDR3 DNA sequence: TGCAGTGCTAGTGGAGGCGGGGAGTCACCCCTCCACTTT. Its translation is CSASGGGESPLHF.

J is TRBJ2-5 and V is TRBV5-1, with 9 bases matching TRBD2. Unmatched junction bases numbered 8, after V lost 4 bases and J lost 1 base. CDR3 length equals 16 residues. Per the germline V gene, CDR1 is SGHRS and CDR2 is YFSETQ. The CDR3 DNA reads TGCGCCAGCAGCCCAGGGGCGGGGGGGGCCCAAGAGACCCAGTACTTC. Encoded protein: CASSPGAGGAQETQYF.

The V gene is TRBV28, the J gene TRBJ2-1; the match to TRBD2 covers 9 bases. Trimming cost V 8 bases and J 2 bases; bases outside gene matches: 4. The germline V gene encodes CDR1 MDHEN and CDR2 SYDVKM. This CDR3 has 14 residues. CDR3 coding DNA: TGTGCCAGCGCGGGACTAGCTACCTACAATGAGCAGTTCTTC. This sequence encodes CASAGLATYNEQFF.

The V call is TRBV7-8, the J call TRBJ2-1; the match to TRBD2 covers 7 bases. Germline values: CDR1 SGHVS, CDR2 FQNEAQ. V was pared by 1 base and J by 3 bases, with 15 bases of the junction left unmatched. This CDR3 has 19 residues. The CDR3 DNA reads as TGTGCCAGCAGCTTAGGTGTATATTTTGGACTAGACGTCTACAATGAGCAGTTCTTC. It codes for CASSLGVYFGLDVYNEQFF.

This chain links TRBV6-4 with TRBJ1-2; 12 bases agree with TRBD1. Trimming cost V 6 bases and J 8 bases; bases outside gene matches: 4. The CDR3 spans 13 residues. CDR1 MRHNA and CDR2 SNTAGT come from the germline V gene. The CDR3 bases are TGTGCCAGCAGGGGACAGGGGGCCGGCGGCTACACCTTC. Translated, it gives CASRGQGAGGYTF.

The chain employs TRBV6-6 and TRBJ1-5; D gene unclear. Between the trimmed V and J ends, which lost 2 bases and 3 bases, there was a span of 14 bases. CDR1 and CDR2 from the germline V gene are MNHNY and SVGAGI (reference sequence). The CDR3 has 16 residues. CDR3 protein: CASSYGGSPYNQPQHF. The CDR3 DNA reads TGTGCCAGCAGTTACGGCGGGTCTCCATACAATCAGCCCCAGCATTTT.

This clone has just a few counts. The genes are TRBV7-9 and TRBJ2-7; perhaps TRBD2 as D (6 bases). Trimming removed 4 bases at V and 5 bases at J, with 21 bases between. Germline V gene sequence: CDR1 SEHNR, CDR2 FQNEAQ (reference sequence). There are 16 residues in the CDR3. The CDR3 coding sequence is TGTGCCAGCAGCTCCCTTAGGGGACTTAACTTCCACGAGCAGTACTTC. Translated: CASSSLRGLNFHEQYF. Supplemented by reference TRBV7-9 and TRBJ2-7, the full variable domain reads DTGVSQNPRHKITKRGQNVTFRCDPISEHNRLYWYRQTLGQGPEFLTYFQNEAQLEKSRLLSDRFSAERPKGSFSTLEIQRTEQGDSAMYLCASSSLRGLNFHEQYFGPGTRLTVT.

The CDR3 nucleotides read TGCGCCAGCAGCCATAGTACGGGTAGCGGGAGAAACATTCAGTACTTC. It translates to CASSHSTGSGRNIQYF. This chain uses TRBV4-3 with TRBJ2-4, with TRBD2 matching 9 bases. V trimming: 3 bases; J trimming: 6 bases; junction bases outside the gene matches: 9. The germline V gene encodes CDR1 LGHNA and CDR2 YSLEER. CDR3 length equals 16 residues.

The V and J genes are TRBV10-1 and TRBJ2-3, with 9 bases fitting TRBD2. This CDR3 has 16 residues. The junction had 6 bases not matched to a gene; V was cut back by 4 bases and J by 1 base. Germline loops: CDR1 WNHNN, CDR2 SYGVQD (reference sequence). CDR3 in DNA: TGCGCCAGCAGTGGGGGAACTAGCGGGCGCACAGATACGCAGTATTTT. Translation gives CASSGGTSGRTDTQYF.

This rearrangement joins TRBV28 to TRBJ1-1; the D gene is possibly TRBD1 (6 bases). V gave up 3 bases and J gave up 1 base, with 12 bases separating them. The CDR3 contains 15 residues. Per germline, CDR1 MDHEN and CDR2 SYDVKM. This CDR3 reads CASSFGDKRNTEAFF. The CDR3 DNA reads as TGTGCCAGCAGTTTCGGGGACAAAAGGAACACTGAAGCTTTCTTT.

Concerning this clone itself: An end of the junction does not agree with germline; a read error may underlie this. The chain joins TRBV12-3 or TRBV12-4 to TRBJ2-1; 8 bases are a match to TRBD2. CDR3 length equals 13 residues. Here the CDR3 DNA reads TGTGCCAGCAGTTTGCAGCTAGCGGGCAGAGGGGTCTTC. This sequence encodes CASSLQLAGRGVF.

This rearrangement joins TRBV28 to TRBJ2-1; 8 bases line up with TRBD2. J gave up 9 bases and V 7 bases, and 11 bases lay outside the gene matches. CDR1 MDHEN and CDR2 SYDVKM come from the germline V gene. CDR3 length: 14 amino acids. In DNA, the CDR3 is TGTGCCAGCACATCCGGGGGGGGGTGGAGTGAGCAGTTCTTC. The encoded protein is CASTSGGGWSEQFF.

This clone was detected only once. CDR3 nucleotide sequence: TGTGCCAGCACCGGAGGGATACGGGGACGTAGACGCTACGAGCAGTACTTC. Encoded protein: CASTGGIRGRRRYEQYF. This chain connects TRBV9 to TRBJ2-7, with D possibly being TRBD2 (6 bases). Trimming pared 6 bases from V and 3 bases from J, leaving 25 bases between. Germline V gene lookup returns CDR1 SGDLS and CDR2 YYNGEE. CDR3 length: 17 amino acids.

This chain connects TRBV7-9 to TRBJ2-1, with D perhaps TRBD2 (6 bases). The length of the CDR3 is 12 residues. Trimming took 5 bases from V and 12 from J, leaving 14 bases between them. The V gene's germline CDR1 is SEHNR and CDR2 FQNEAQ (reference sequence). The CDR3 loop is CASSLVSGGQFF. For the CDR3, the DNA is TGTGCCAGCAGCCTAGTTAGCGGAGGGCAGTTCTTC.

This rearrangement joins TRBV2 to TRBJ2-7, with 11 positions matching TRBD2. V lost 10 bases and J lost 4; bases outside the gene matches: 3. Looked up from germline, CDR1 is SNHLY and CDR2 is FYNNEI. CDR3 length equals 12 residues. Here the CDR3 reads CATGTSGYEQYF. DNA of the CDR3: TGTGCCACCGGGACTAGCGGATACGAGCAGTACTTC.

This chain connects TRBV5-6 to TRBJ2-3; D gene uncertain. Germline V gene data show CDR1 as SGHDT and CDR2 as YYEEEE. The CDR3 length is 14 residues. Trimming took 0 bases from V and 1 from J, leaving 6 bases between them. CDR3 in DNA: TGTGCCAGCAGCTTGGCCACAGGCACAGATACGCAGTATTTT. This codes for CASSLATGTDTQYF.

The chain carries TRBV10-3 and TRBJ1-4; 9 positions match TRBD1. Germline V gene sequence: CDR1 ENHRY, CDR2 SYGVKD. The trim removed 8 bases at V and 7 bases at J, leaving 5 bases unmatched. This CDR3 region has 13 residues. CDR3 in amino acids: CAISGTGPEKLFF. Written as DNA, the CDR3 is TGTGCCATCTCCGGGACAGGGCCTGAAAAACTGTTTTTT.

The chain employs TRBV6-6 and TRBJ2-2; D not certain. CDR3 length: 12 residues. V gave up 7 bases and J gave up 7 bases, with 10 bases separating them. The germline V gene encodes CDR1 MNHNY and CDR2 SVGAGI (reference sequence). CDR3: CASTPRVGELFF. CDR3 in DNA: TGTGCCAGCACCCCCCGAGTCGGGGAGCTGTTTTTT.

The chain recombines TRBV6-5 with TRBJ1-5, with 7 bases matching TRBD1. With 5 bases clipped from V and 0 bases from J, the junction kept 4 bases outside the gene matches. The length of the CDR3 is 15 residues. The V gene's germline CDR1 is MNHEY and CDR2 SVGAGI. The CDR3 sequence: CASSRDSYSNQPQHF. The DNA for the CDR3 is TGTGCCAGCAGTAGGGACAGTTATAGCAATCAGCCCCAGCATTTT.

J is TRBJ2-1 and V is TRBV5-4; the match to TRBD1 covers 9 bases. Germline V gives CDR1 SGHNT, CDR2 YYREEE (reference sequence). V trimming: 9 bases; J trimming: 6 bases; junction bases outside the gene matches: 4. CDR3 length: 12 amino acids. This CDR3 reads CAIGQGSNEQFF. For the CDR3, the DNA is TGTGCCATCGGACAGGGGTCCAATGAGCAGTTCTTC.

The chain combines TRBV18 with TRBJ2-5, with 7 positions matching TRBD2. Trimming took 0 bases from V and 6 from J; bases not matched to a gene: 7. The CDR3 has 15 amino acids. The germline V gene has CDR1 KGHSH and CDR2 LQKENI. The CDR3 coding sequence is TGTGCCAGCTCACCACCCAGCGGGGAAGGAAAGACCCAGTACTTC. It encodes CASSPPSGEGKTQYF.